Below, 27 T cell receptor beta chains from the same sample are listed, as sequenced in a study of untreated major depressive disorder. Some clones are missing from TCRdb's copy, which holds only in-frame ones; the method was immunoSEQ multiplex PCR. In the table there are around 20,000 clones, roughly 91% of which are singletons. Sequencing was done on a sample of CD4+ T cells from PBMCs. These TCRs come from a woman aged 40 to 49 in good health.

The genes are TRBV18 and TRBJ2-2, with D uncertain. The CDR3 runs 13 residues. V lost 3 bases, J lost 6 bases, and 8 bases lay in between. Germline V gene sequence: CDR1 KGHSH, CDR2 LQKENI. CDR3 sequence: CASSPQAAGELFF. The CDR3 DNA reads TGTGCCAGCTCACCGCAAGCCGCCGGGGAGCTGTTTTTT.

This clone came up once. This chain links TRBV7-9 with TRBJ2-5; 7 nucleotides align to TRBD2. V shed 5 bases and J 2 bases; nucleotides not matched to a gene: 5. This CDR3 spans 14 amino acids. Germline lookup yields CDR1 SEHNR and CDR2 FQNEAQ (reference sequence). CDR3 sequence (DNA): TGTGCCAGCAGCCCTGGGGGAGGGCAAGAGACCCAGTACTTC. Its translation is CASSPGGGQETQYF.

V and J are TRBV19 and TRBJ1-2; D is ambiguous. The germline V gene encodes CDR1 LNHDA and CDR2 SQIVND (reference sequence). Trimming removed 8 bases from V and 4 bases from J, with 14 bases in between. The CDR3 extends over 13 amino acids. CDR3 region: CASRERGSYGYTF. CDR3 coding DNA: TGTGCCAGTCGCGAACGAGGGAGCTATGGCTACACCTTC.

This clone was detected only once. The J gene is TRBJ2-3, the V gene TRBV2, with 9 bases lining up with TRBD1. This CDR3 spans 14 amino acids. V lost 3 bases and J lost 15; bases outside the gene matches: 13. Germline lookup yields CDR1 SNHLY and CDR2 FYNNEI. For the CDR3, the DNA is TGTGCCAGCAGTGATCAGCAGACAGGGGGAGGGCCCTATTTT. It is translated as CASSDQQTGGGPYF.

The chain employs TRBV5-1 and TRBJ2-5; 7 bases map to TRBD1. The germline CDR1 and CDR2 sequences are SGHRS and YFSETQ. CDR3 length: 14 residues. J gave up 5 bases and V 0 bases, and 4 bases lay outside the gene matches. The CDR3 nucleotides read TGCGCCAGCAGCTTGGGGACAGGTCCCGAGACCCAGTACTTC. It is translated as CASSLGTGPETQYF.

The chain combines TRBV23-1 with TRBJ1-2, with D unclear. TRBV23-1 is recorded as an ORF, its role being uncertain. Trimming shortened V by 4 bases and J by 4 bases, and 10 bases separated the two germline ends. This CDR3 is built from 13 residues. The CDR3 bases are TGCGCCAGCAGTCCGATAAGTGTCTATGGCTACACCTTC. It codes for CASSPISVYGYTF.

This clone was counted a few times. The gene calls are TRBV7-6 and TRBJ1-2, with 7 bases aligning to TRBD1. The CDR3 has 14 residues. Germline CDR1 reads SGHVS; CDR2 reads FNYEAQ. Trimming at V came to 5 bases and at J to 3 bases, leaving 6 bases not matched to a gene. CDR3 nucleotide sequence: TGTGCCAGCAGCCCGCGACAGGGCTACTATGGCTACACCTTC. Translating gives CASSPRQGYYGYTF.

This chain links TRBV27 with TRBJ2-7, with TRBD1 matching 7 bases. The CDR3 loop spans 15 amino acids. CDR1 is MNHEY and CDR2 is SMNVEV in the germline V gene (reference sequence). V lost 0 bases to trimming and J lost 1 base; unmatched junction nucleotides: 3. The chain's CDR3 is CASSLSGTASYEQYF. CDR3 coding DNA: TGTGCCAGCAGTTTATCGGGGACAGCTTCCTACGAGCAGTACTTC.

The chain links TRBV10-3 to TRBJ2-3, with TRBD1 matching over 9 bases. The CDR3 extends over 18 amino acids. J was trimmed by 2 bases and V by 4 bases; bases with no gene match: 13. CDR1 ENHRY and CDR2 SYGVKD come from the germline V gene. Here the CDR3 reads CAISARPTGGSNTDTQYF. The CDR3 DNA reads as TGTGCCATCAGTGCCAGACCTACAGGGGGCTCAAACACAGATACGCAGTATTTT.

V is TRBV29-1 and J is TRBJ2-7, with a tentative D call TRBD2 (6 bases). Germline V gene lookup returns CDR1 SQVTM and CDR2 ANQGSEA. The V end lost 6 bases, the J end lost 4 bases, and 13 bases lay between the germline ends. CDR3 length: 12 amino acids. The CDR3 spells CSVAGLRYEQYF. The CDR3 DNA sequence: TGCAGCGTGGCGGGGTTAAGGTACGAGCAGTACTTC.

This chain joins TRBV4-2 and TRBJ2-4, with unresolved D. CDR3 length: 16 amino acids. Germline V lookup: CDR1 LGHNA, CDR2 YNFKEQ. Trimming left V 0 bases short and J 7 bases short, with 16 bases between. CDR3 coding DNA: TGTGCCAGCAGCCAAGACCAAAGACCCGGTGGGAACATTCAGTACTTC. It encodes CASSQDQRPGGNIQYF.

CDR3 sequence reads: CASSITRLAGVTTGELFF. The CDR3 nucleotides are TGCGCCAGCAGTATCACCCGACTAGCGGGAGTCACCACCGGGGAGCTGTTTTTT. The chain combines TRBV5-1 with TRBJ2-2, with 12 bases that match TRBD2. The germline gives CDR1 SGHRS, CDR2 YFSETQ. This CDR3 has 18 residues. With 5 bases clipped from V and 4 bases from J, the junction kept 12 bases outside the gene matches.

V gene TRBV18 combines with J gene TRBJ2-7; D call uncertain. Germline loops: CDR1 KGHSH, CDR2 LQKENI. This CDR3 comprises 14 residues. V was pared by 3 bases and J by 5 bases, with 14 bases between. For the CDR3, the DNA is TGTGCCAGCTCACCCGGGCCTCCTCCTCACGAGCAGTACGTC. It translates to CASSPGPPPHEQYV.

The chain joins TRBV5-8 to TRBJ2-5; D not resolved. Germline V gene data show CDR1 as SGHTS and CDR2 as YDEGEE. This CDR3 has 12 residues. Trimming removed 1 base from V and 4 bases from J, with 5 bases in between. The CDR3 region has the DNA TGTGCCAGCAGCTTGCTGGGAGAGACCCAGTACTTC. It specifies CASSLLGETQYF.

The genes are TRBV28 and TRBJ2-7, with unresolved D. Germline assignment: CDR1 MDHEN and CDR2 SYDVKM. The CDR3 is made up of 14 amino acids. Trimming shortened V by 6 bases and J by 9 bases, and 21 bases separated the two germline ends. The chain's CDR3 is CASSRAREAGVQYV. The DNA for the CDR3 is TGTGCCAGCAGCCGCGCGAGAGAGGCAGGAGTGCAGTACGTC.

V is TRBV4-1 and J is TRBJ1-2; 8 positions agree with TRBD1. This CDR3 contains 18 residues. Trimming removed 5 bases from V and 7 bases from J; junction bases left unmatched: 21. Germline CDR1 is MGHRA and CDR2 is YSYEKL. The CDR3 DNA sequence: TGCGCCAGCAGCTTCACTAGTTTGGCAGGGGGCGAGGGGGGTGGCTACACCTTC. It codes for CASSFTSLAGGEGGGYTF.

This sequence joins TRBV28 and TRBJ2-2; D gene ambiguous. The CDR3 consists of 13 residues. Germline V gives CDR1 MDHEN, CDR2 SYDVKM. The ends were cut back, 2 bases at V and 6 bases at J, with 7 bases in the middle. CDR3 in DNA: TGTGCCAGCAGTTTAATAAGCGCCGGGGAGCTGTTTTTT. Translating it yields CASSLISAGELFF.

The CDR3 region has the DNA TGTGCCAGCAGCCTCGAGGGACAGGGGGACTATGGCTACACCTTC. Its translation: CASSLEGQGDYGYTF. V is TRBV5-5 and J is TRBJ1-2; 11 nucleotides align to TRBD1. Trimming cost V 4 bases and J 3 bases; bases outside gene matches: 5. Germline lookup yields CDR1 SGHKS and CDR2 YYEKEE (reference sequence). This CDR3 has 15 residues. The whole variable domain, remainder taken from reference TRBV5-5 and TRBJ1-2, is DAGVTQSPTHLIKTRGQQVTLRCSPISGHKSVSWYQQVLGQGPQFIFQYYEKEERGRGNFPDRFSARQFPNYSSELNVNALLLGDSALYLCASSLEGQGDYGYTFGSGTRLTVV.

The V gene is TRBV29-1, the J gene TRBJ2-1; D could derive from TRBD1 or TRBD2 (5 bases each). V lost 6 bases to trimming and J lost 8 bases, with 14 bases between them. The CDR3 consists of 12 residues. In germline, CDR1 is SQVTM, CDR2 ANQGSEA. CDR3: CSVLVSGHEQFF. CDR3 in DNA: TGCAGCGTCCTCGTGTCGGGGCATGAGCAGTTCTTC.

This sequence joins TRBV5-1 and TRBJ2-3; D is uncertain. V was trimmed by 7 bases and J by 0 bases, leaving 12 bases between them. Germline assignment: CDR1 SGHRS and CDR2 YFSETQ. This CDR3 has 14 residues. The CDR3, as DNA: TGCGCCAGCCGGGCCAGTGATAGCACAGATACGCAGTATTTT. Translated: CASRASDSTDTQYF. Full variable domain (rest looked up from reference TRBV5-1 and TRBJ2-3): KAGVTQTPRYLIKTRGQQVTLSCSPISGHRSVSWYQQTPGQGLQFLFEYFSETQRNKGNFPGRFSGRQFSNSRSEMNVSTLELGDSALYLCASRASDSTDTQYFGPGTRLTVL.

This clone was found once. The rearrangement joins TRBV6-5 to TRBJ2-7; D is tentatively TRBD1 or TRBD2 (6 bases each). The CDR3 is made up of 16 amino acids. Looked up from germline, CDR1 is MNHEY and CDR2 is SVGAGI. Trimming cost V 0 bases and J 0 bases, with 12 bases left between them. In nucleotides, the CDR3 is TGTGCCAGCAGTTACTCGAACCGGGGGCTCTCCTACGAGCAGTACTTC. It codes for CASSYSNRGLSYEQYF.

The chain links TRBV20-1 to TRBJ1-5, with TRBD1 matching 7 bases. In germline, CDR1 is DFQATT, CDR2 SNEGSKA (reference sequence). This CDR3 is built from 11 residues. V was clipped by 5 bases and J by 10 bases; unmatched bases: 5. CDR3 residues: CSASTGFPQHF. CDR3 nucleotide sequence: TGCAGTGCTTCGACAGGGTTTCCCCAGCATTTT.

J is TRBJ1-6 and V is TRBV7-2; D gene uncertain. CDR1 and CDR2 from the germline V gene are SGHTA and FQGNSA. Trimming removed 6 bases at V and 6 bases at J, with 12 bases between. This CDR3 region has 14 residues. The CDR3: CASREPEANSPLHF. CDR3 sequence (DNA): TGTGCCAGCAGAGAGCCGGAAGCTAATTCACCCCTCCACTTT. Combining the CDR3 with reference TRBV7-2 and TRBJ1-6 gives the whole variable domain GAGVSQSPSNKVTEKGKDVELRCDPISGHTALYWYRQSLGQGLEFLIYFQGNSAPDKSGLPSDRFSAERTGGSVSTLTIQRTQQEDSAVYLCASREPEANSPLHFGNGTRLTVT.

V and J are TRBV4-1 and TRBJ2-5; the D is unclear. This CDR3 comprises 14 residues. V lost 6 bases and J 7 bases, leaving 18 bases between the germline ends. CDR1 and CDR2 from the germline V gene are MGHRA and YSYEKL. The CDR3, as DNA: TGCGCCAGCAGTCCTCCCACTTCCCCGGGGACCCAGTACTTC. This encodes CASSPPTSPGTQYF.

CDR3 in amino acids: CASSQVYGEQFF. CDR3 sequence (DNA): TGCGCCAGCAGCCAAGTTTATGGTGAGCAGTTCTTC. The chain recombines TRBV4-1 with TRBJ2-1; D remains unclear. This CDR3 is 12 amino acids long. Germline V gene data show CDR1 as MGHRA and CDR2 as YSYEKL. V gave up 1 base and J gave up 9 bases, with 7 bases separating them.

The genes are TRBV30 and TRBJ2-7, with a tentative D call TRBD1 (6 bases). Trimming cost V 1 base and J 7 bases, with 11 bases left between them. The CDR3 totals 12 residues. Per the germline V gene, CDR1 is GTSNPN and CDR2 is SVGIG (reference sequence). CDR3 sequence reads: CAWSADRREQYF. CDR3 sequence (DNA): TGTGCCTGGAGTGCCGACAGGAGAGAGCAGTACTTC.

The genes are TRBV7-2 and TRBJ2-7, with D unresolved. This CDR3 has 13 amino acids. Trimming took 1 base from V and 6 from J, leaving 10 bases between them. Germline CDR1 reads SGHTA; CDR2 reads FQGNSA. The CDR3 DNA reads TGTGCCAGCAGCTTAGGTCCAGCCTCCGAGCAGTACTTC. Its protein product is CASSLGPASEQYF.